This TCR beta chain was identified in a study of blood T cell repertoires in COVID-19. As processed by the authors: Amplification with reference gene primers provided the estimates of nucleated cell counts. Sequencing was performed with immunoSEQ multiplex PCR; in TCRdb, only in-frame clones are kept and a portion is missing. V, J and clone size reflect that table, while D and trimming were determined from the DNA. The sample has under 200,000 clones, around 90% seen once. Germline-derived CDR1 and CDR2 are GTSNPN and SVGIG (reference sequence). V lost 1 base, J lost 4 bases, and 16 bases lay in between. The CDR3 runs to 15 residues.

Sample: peripheral blood. This sequence was found in a man younger than 30 with COVID-19, enrolled during active disease. V gene TRBV30 combines with J gene TRBJ1-2; no reliable D call. Here the CDR3 DNA reads TGTGCCTGGAGTGGAGGCGGGAACTCCCGCTATGGCTACACCTTC. Amino acid sequence: CAWSGGGNSRYGYTF.